These 30 T cell receptor beta chains were all obtained from the same sample, sequenced in a study of T-cell memory formation after mild COVID-19. One entry per CDR3 protein, called by TCRdb with MiXCR from the 5' RACE reads. This repertoire shows hundreds of thousands of distinct CDR3 sequences, around 21% found once; its top ten account for under 15%. Sequencing was done on a sample of PBMCs or a T cell subset sorted from them (not recorded which). These receptors all stem from an adult woman who had mild COVID-19 (a few samples of this study predate the infection). Cell type and time point are not known.

Only a few counts were recorded for this clonotype. The genes are TRBV3-1 and TRBJ1-2; 8 nucleotides agree with TRBD1. Germline trimming cut 7 bases from V and 8 bases from J; bases unmatched to any gene: 9. Per germline, CDR1 LGHDT and CDR2 YNNKEL (reference sequence). This CDR3 has 13 residues. The CDR3 coding sequence is TGTGCCAGCACCCCCGACAGGGGAGACGGCTACACCTTC. It encodes CASTPDRGDGYTF.

This chain joins TRBV10-3 and TRBJ1-2, with unresolved D. The CDR3 is 14 residues long. Trimming pared 6 bases from V and 2 bases from J, leaving 13 bases between. Germline V gene data show CDR1 as ENHRY and CDR2 as SYGVKD. DNA of the CDR3: TGTGCCATCAGGGCGGACCGATCAAACTATGGCTACACCTTC. It translates to CAIRADRSNYGYTF.

This clonotype was seen a few times. Here the CDR3 DNA reads TGTGCCAGCAGTTTTCAGCCGGGCGAGCAGTACTTC. It specifies CASSFQPGEQYF. This chain connects TRBV27 to TRBJ2-7; D not certain. V was trimmed by 3 bases and J by 6 bases, leaving 9 bases between them. CDR1 is MNHEY, CDR2 SMNVEV, per germline (reference sequence). The CDR3 is 12 amino acids.

In its sample, this clonotype was seen a few times. The chain couples TRBV2 to TRBJ2-3; D perhaps matches TRBD2 (6 bases). The CDR3 sequence is 14 residues long. Between the trimmed V and J ends, which lost 0 bases and 5 bases, there was a span of 9 bases. Germline V gives CDR1 SNHLY, CDR2 FYNNEI. CDR3 residues: CASSEARGEDTQYF. The CDR3, as DNA: TGTGCCAGCAGTGAAGCGCGCGGGGAAGATACGCAGTATTTT.

Only a few counts were recorded for this clonotype. This CDR3 is CATSREQGFTGELFF. The CDR3 DNA reads TGTGCCACCAGCAGAGAACAGGGATTCACCGGGGAGCTGTTTTTT. The chain recombines TRBV15 with TRBJ2-2; weak D call: TRBD1 (6 bases). Trimming pared 0 bases from V and 4 bases from J, leaving 9 bases between. CDR1 LNHNV and CDR2 YYDKDF come from the germline V gene (reference sequence). This CDR3 is 15 amino acids long.

This chain connects TRBV5-1 to TRBJ2-1; 10 bases match TRBD2. Germline CDR1 and CDR2: SGHRS and YFSETQ. V trimming: 0 bases; J trimming: 6 bases; junction bases outside the gene matches: 6. The CDR3 loop spans 16 amino acids. The CDR3 region is CASSLDLAGALNEQFF. The CDR3 DNA is TGCGCCAGCAGCTTGGATCTAGCGGGAGCCCTCAATGAGCAGTTCTTC.

The V gene is TRBV15, the J gene TRBJ2-1; D gene uncertain. The length of the CDR3 is 14 residues. The ends were cut back, 5 bases at V and 6 bases at J, with 14 bases in the middle. Germline V gene sequence: CDR1 LNHNV, CDR2 YYDKDF (reference sequence). This CDR3 reads CATSHARTINEQFF. The CDR3 region has the DNA TGTGCCACCAGCCATGCACGAACCATCAATGAGCAGTTCTTC.

The rearrangement joins TRBV27 to TRBJ2-1; D remains ambiguous. Germline CDR1 reads MNHEY; CDR2 reads SMNVEV (reference sequence). Between the trimmed V and J ends, which lost 6 bases and 6 bases, there was a span of 12 bases. This CDR3 comprises 13 residues. CDR3 sequence reads: CASSRSWGNEQFF. DNA of the CDR3: TGTGCCAGCAGCCGTAGTTGGGGCAATGAGCAGTTCTTC.

The sample holds a few counts of this clonotype. The chain joins TRBV7-2 to TRBJ2-7; 10 bases are shared with TRBD2. This CDR3 has 15 residues. The germline V gene has CDR1 SGHTA and CDR2 FQGNSA. With 5 bases clipped from V and 2 bases from J, the junction kept 6 bases outside the gene matches. The CDR3 spells CASSPQTSGTYEQYF. DNA for the CDR3: TGTGCCAGCAGCCCTCAAACTAGCGGGACCTACGAGCAGTACTTC.

This CDR3 is CASTKTTGHAEAFF. CDR3 bases: TGTGCCAGTACCAAGACTACAGGGCACGCTGAAGCTTTCTTT. V and J are TRBV19 and TRBJ1-1, with TRBD1 as a possible D gene (6 bases). The CDR3 length is 14 residues. From germline, CDR1 is LNHDA and CDR2 SQIVND (reference sequence). V lost 7 bases and J lost 6, with 18 bases in between.

This clonotype was seen once. The V gene is TRBV12-5, the J gene TRBJ2-5; perhaps TRBD1 as D (5 bases). This CDR3 has 15 amino acids. V lost 3 bases to trimming and J lost 4 bases, with 15 bases between them. CDR1 and CDR2 from the germline V gene are LGHNT and FRNRAP. The CDR3 nucleotides are TGTGCTAGTGGTTTAGGGGCTACTGCGAGAGAGACCCAGTACTTC. Translating it yields CASGLGATARETQYF. The full variable domain, rest sourced from reference TRBV12-5 and TRBJ2-5, is DARVTQTPRHKVTEMGQEVTMRCQPILGHNTVFWYRQTMMQGLELLAYFRNRAPLDDSGMPKDRFSAEMPDATLATLKIQPSEPRDSAVYFCASGLGATARETQYFGPGTRLLVL.

The chain combines TRBV7-3 with TRBJ2-2; possibly TRBD1 or TRBD2 for D (5 bases each). Germline CDR1 and CDR2: SGHTA and FQGTGA. V dropped 2 bases and J dropped 6 bases, with 10 bases sitting between them. The CDR3 is 14 amino acids. CDR3 sequence: CASSLGGRSGELFF. The CDR3 nucleotides are TGTGCCAGCAGCTTAGGGGGAAGGTCCGGGGAGCTGTTTTTT.

The chain combines TRBV5-1 with TRBJ1-3; TRBD1 aligns across 8 bases. The CDR3 is 19 residues long. The V gene's germline CDR1 is SGHRS and CDR2 YFSETQ. V dropped 4 bases and J dropped 1; count of bases not matched to a gene: 16. CDR3: CASSRLGSRDRGSGNTIYF. DNA of the CDR3: TGCGCCAGCAGCCGCTTGGGGTCCCGCGACAGGGGATCTGGAAACACCATATATTTT.

The rearrangement links TRBV11-3 to TRBJ2-5; the D is unclear. Trimming shortened V by 3 bases and J by 0 bases, and 5 bases separated the two germline ends. The CDR3 runs to 13 residues. Germline V gene data show CDR1 as SGHNT and CDR2 as YENEEA. As DNA, the CDR3 is TGTGCCAGCAGCTTGACGTACCAAGAGACCCAGTACTTC. It is translated as CASSLTYQETQYF. Combining the CDR3 with reference TRBV11-3 and TRBJ2-5 gives the whole variable domain EAGVVQSPRYKIIEKKQPVAFWCNPISGHNTLYWYLQNLGQGPELLIRYENEEAVDDSQLPKDRFSAERLKGVDSTLKIQPAELGDSAVYLCASSLTYQETQYFGPGTRLLVL.

This clonotype was seen a few times. J is TRBJ2-6 and V is TRBV27; the D is unclear. Per germline, CDR1 MNHEY and CDR2 SMNVEV (reference sequence). Between the trimmed V and J ends, which lost 4 bases and 9 bases, there was a span of 16 bases. This CDR3 region has 15 residues. The CDR3 region has the DNA TGTGCCAGCAGTTCCAACGAGGTGCGACTCAACGTCCTGACTTTC. This gives the protein CASSSNEVRLNVLTF.

The V gene is TRBV7-9, the J gene TRBJ2-2; weak D call: TRBD1 (6 bases). CDR3 length: 16 residues. CDR1 and CDR2 (germline): SEHNR, FQNEAQ (reference sequence). V was cut by 5 bases and J by 0 bases, with 13 bases left in between. CDR3 coding DNA: TGTGCCAGCAGCATCGGACAGAGCGCGAACACCGGGGAGCTGTTTTTT. Its translation: CASSIGQSANTGELFF. Full variable domain (missing parts from reference TRBV7-9 and TRBJ2-2): DTGVSQNPRHKITKRGQNVTFRCDPISEHNRLYWYRQTLGQGPEFLTYFQNEAQLEKSRLLSDRFSAERPKGSFSTLEIQRTEQGDSAMYLCASSIGQSANTGELFFGEGSRLTVL.

This clonotype occurred many times. V is TRBV5-6 and J is TRBJ1-4, with TRBD1 matching 8 bases. Looked up from germline, CDR1 is SGHDT and CDR2 is YYEEEE. With 4 bases clipped from V and 3 bases from J, the junction kept 5 bases outside the gene matches. This CDR3 has 15 residues. The DNA for the CDR3 is TGTGCCAGCAGCAGACAGGGGACTGCTAATGAAAAACTGTTTTTT. This gives the protein CASSRQGTANEKLFF. Together with reference TRBV5-6 and TRBJ1-4, the CDR3 gives the full variable domain: DAGVTQSPTHLIKTRGQQVTLRCSPKSGHDTVSWYQQALGQGPQFIFQYYEEEERQRGNFPDRFSGHQFPNYSSELNVNALLLGDSALYLCASSRQGTANEKLFFGSGTQLSVL.

Only a few counts were recorded for this clonotype. The J gene is TRBJ1-5, the V gene TRBV7-6; tentatively, D is TRBD1 (6 bases). CDR1 is SGHVS, CDR2 FNYEAQ, per germline. This CDR3 is built from 16 residues. V was shortened by 4 bases and J by 0 bases, with 13 bases between the two germline ends. The CDR3 nucleotides read TGTGCCAGCAGCTCGGGACATTCCAATAGCAATCAGCCCCAGCATTTT. It is translated as CASSSGHSNSNQPQHF.

The gene calls are TRBV3-1 and TRBJ2-3; tentatively, D is TRBD2 (10 bases). Germline V gives CDR1 LGHDT, CDR2 YNNKEL (reference sequence). With 5 bases removed from V and 8 bases from J, the gap between germline ends came to 17 bases. CDR3 length: 14 residues. CDR3 sequence: CASSSSGGQGTQYF. In nucleotides, the CDR3 is TGTGCCAGCAGCTCTAGCGGGGGACAGGGTACGCAGTATTTT.

This clonotype was seen only a few times. The chain couples TRBV11-3 to TRBJ1-3, with 10 positions matching TRBD1. Germline CDR1 reads SGHNT; CDR2 reads YENEEA. Trimming removed 5 bases from V and 8 bases from J; junction bases left unmatched: 12. The CDR3 has 16 amino acids. CDR3 loop: CASSKYRDRGEYTIYF. The CDR3 nucleotides read TGTGCCAGCAGCAAGTACCGGGACAGGGGTGAATACACCATATATTTT.

Many counts were recorded for this clonotype. The V and J genes are TRBV5-1 and TRBJ2-3, with TRBD1 matching 11 bases. Germline V gives CDR1 SGHRS, CDR2 YFSETQ. This CDR3 has 15 residues. The junction had 1 base not matched to a gene; V was cut back by 4 bases and J by 0 bases. The CDR3 DNA sequence: TGCGCCAGCAGCCGGGACAGGGGGAGCACAGATACGCAGTATTTT. Amino acids: CASSRDRGSTDTQYF.

The V and J genes are TRBV7-8 and TRBJ1-4; 7 nucleotides match TRBD1. This CDR3 is 15 amino acids long. V trimming: 5 bases; J trimming: 8 bases; junction bases outside the gene matches: 11. Germline V CDR1 and CDR2: SGHVS, FQNEAQ. CDR3 DNA sequence: TGTGCCAGCAGCCCCCGGAGGACAGGTGCCGAAAAACTGTTTTTT. It codes for CASSPRRTGAEKLFF.

This clonotype was seen a few times. The V call is TRBV3-1, the J call TRBJ2-4; weak D call: TRBD1 (5 bases). The CDR3 totals 16 residues. The ends were cut back, 3 bases at V and 0 bases at J, with 12 bases in the middle. CDR1 LGHDT and CDR2 YNNKEL come from the germline V gene (reference sequence). The DNA of the CDR3 is TGTGCCAGCAGCCAGACAGCTACTCTAGCCAAAAACATTCAGTACTTC. Its translation: CASSQTATLAKNIQYF.

The V gene is TRBV4-2, the J gene TRBJ1-2; tentative D call: TRBD1 (6 bases). The length of the CDR3 is 16 residues. Germline CDR1 is LGHNA and CDR2 is YNFKEQ. V dropped 1 base and J dropped 0 bases, with 12 bases sitting between them. The CDR3 DNA sequence: TGTGCCAGCAGCCAAGCAGCCACAGGGTCTAACTATGGCTACACCTTC. Residues: CASSQAATGSNYGYTF.

This clonotype has only a few counts. This chain links TRBV18 with TRBJ2-3; tentative D call: TRBD2 (7 bases). Trimming took 0 bases from V and 3 from J, leaving 10 bases between them. Germline CDR1 reads KGHSH; CDR2 reads LQKENI. The CDR3 has 15 residues. The CDR3 DNA follows: TGTGCCAGCTCACCACCGCGGGGGCGAACAGATACGCAGTATTTT. Translation: CASSPPRGRTDTQYF.

The chain links TRBV12-3 or TRBV12-4 to TRBJ2-2; TRBD1 or TRBD2 may be the D gene (5 bases each). The CDR3 length is 16 residues. V was clipped by 3 bases and J by 3 bases, with 14 bases between them. The CDR3 protein is CASSFPGAGYTGELFF. CDR3 sequence (DNA): TGTGCCAGCAGTTTTCCCGGGGCAGGGTACACCGGGGAGCTGTTTTTT.

The gene calls are TRBV5-1 and TRBJ2-3, with 10 bases matching TRBD2. Trimming cost V 2 bases and J 4 bases; bases outside gene matches: 4. CDR1 and CDR2 (germline): SGHRS, YFSETQ. The CDR3 has 15 amino acids. The CDR3 DNA is TGCGCCAGCAGCTTCAGCGGGGGGGCCGCAGATACGCAGTATTTT. Amino acids: CASSFSGGAADTQYF.

This chain links TRBV27 with TRBJ2-7; no reliable D call. The CDR3 is 14 amino acids. Trimming removed 0 bases from V and 3 bases from J, with 9 bases in between. In germline, CDR1 is MNHEY, CDR2 SMNVEV (reference sequence). CDR3 sequence reads: CASSLSGQFYEQYF. For the CDR3, the DNA is TGTGCCAGCAGTTTATCGGGCCAGTTCTACGAGCAGTACTTC.

This chain connects TRBV15 to TRBJ2-2; 8 bases are a match to TRBD2. Per germline, CDR1 LNHNV and CDR2 YYDKDF (reference sequence). The CDR3 consists of 17 residues. V shed 3 bases, J shed 5 bases, and the junction held 11 bases outside the gene matches. CDR3 DNA sequence: TGTGCCACCAGCAGCACAGGACTAGCCTACTTAACCGGGGAGCTGTTTTTT. The encoded protein is CATSSTGLAYLTGELFF. Complete variable domain (other parts from reference TRBV15 and TRBJ2-2): DAMVIQNPRYQVTQFGKPVTLSCSQTLNHNVMYWYQQKSSQAPKLLFHYYDKDFNNEADTPDNFQSRRPNTSFCFLDIRSPGLGDTAMYLCATSSTGLAYLTGELFFGEGSRLTVL.

This clonotype was seen many times. The V call is TRBV9, the J call TRBJ2-1; 12 positions match TRBD2. The CDR3 runs to 19 residues. CDR1 and CDR2 (germline): SGDLS, YYNGEE. Germline trimming cut 0 bases from V and 1 base from J; bases unmatched to any gene: 8. Here the CDR3 reads CASSVGLAGGPFSYNEQFF. The CDR3 DNA is TGTGCCAGCAGCGTAGGGCTAGCGGGAGGGCCCTTTTCCTACAATGAGCAGTTCTTC.